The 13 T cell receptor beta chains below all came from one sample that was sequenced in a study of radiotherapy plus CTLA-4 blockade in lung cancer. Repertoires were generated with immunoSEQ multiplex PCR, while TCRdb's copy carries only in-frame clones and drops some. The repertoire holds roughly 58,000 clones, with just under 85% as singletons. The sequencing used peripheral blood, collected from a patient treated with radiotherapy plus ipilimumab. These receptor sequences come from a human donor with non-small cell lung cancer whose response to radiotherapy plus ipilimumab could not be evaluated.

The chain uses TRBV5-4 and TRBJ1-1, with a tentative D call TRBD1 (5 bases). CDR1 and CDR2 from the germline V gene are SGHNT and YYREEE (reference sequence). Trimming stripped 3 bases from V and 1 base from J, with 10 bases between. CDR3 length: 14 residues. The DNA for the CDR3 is TGTGCCAGCAGCTGGCCCGACAGGAACACTGAAGCTTTCTTT. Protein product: CASSWPDRNTEAFF. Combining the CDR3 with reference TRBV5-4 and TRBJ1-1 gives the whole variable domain ETGVTQSPTHLIKTRGQQVTLRCSSQSGHNTVSWYQQALGQGPQFIFQYYREEENGRGNFPPRFSGLQFPNYSSELNVNALELDDSALYLCASSWPDRNTEAFFGQGTRLTVV.

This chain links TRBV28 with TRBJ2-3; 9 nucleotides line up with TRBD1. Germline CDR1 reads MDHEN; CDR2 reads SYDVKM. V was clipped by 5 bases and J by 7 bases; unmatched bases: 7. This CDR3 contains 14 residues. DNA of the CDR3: TGTGCCAGCAGTCGGGACAGGGTGGGCCATACGCAGTATTTT. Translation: CASSRDRVGHTQYF.

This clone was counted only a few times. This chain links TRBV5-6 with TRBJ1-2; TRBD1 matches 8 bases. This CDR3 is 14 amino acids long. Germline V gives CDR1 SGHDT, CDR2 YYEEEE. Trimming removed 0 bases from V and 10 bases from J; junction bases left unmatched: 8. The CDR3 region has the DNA TGTGCCAGCAGCTTGGGGGGACAGGCCCTGGTCTACACCTTC. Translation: CASSLGGQALVYTF.

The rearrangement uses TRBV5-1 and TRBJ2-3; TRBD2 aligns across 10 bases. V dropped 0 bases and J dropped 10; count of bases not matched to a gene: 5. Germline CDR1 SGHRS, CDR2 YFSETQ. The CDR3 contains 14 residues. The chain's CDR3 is CASSLEASGGPQYF. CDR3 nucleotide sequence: TGCGCCAGCAGCTTGGAGGCTAGCGGGGGACCGCAGTATTTT. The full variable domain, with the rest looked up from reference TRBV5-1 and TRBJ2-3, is KAGVTQTPRYLIKTRGQQVTLSCSPISGHRSVSWYQQTPGQGLQFLFEYFSETQRNKGNFPGRFSGRQFSNSRSEMNVSTLELGDSALYLCASSLEASGGPQYFGPGTRLTVL.

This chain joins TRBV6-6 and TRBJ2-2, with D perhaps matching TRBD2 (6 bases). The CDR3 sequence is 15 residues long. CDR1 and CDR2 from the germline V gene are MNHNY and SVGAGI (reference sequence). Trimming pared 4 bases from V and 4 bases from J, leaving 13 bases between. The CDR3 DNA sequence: TGTGCCAGCAGTTCTACGGGACTCCGCACCGGGGAGCTGTTTTTT. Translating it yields CASSSTGLRTGELFF.

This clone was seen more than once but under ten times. The CDR3 region has the DNA TGTGCCAGCAGCCAAGATTGGAACAGGGGTACCTACGAGCAGTACTTC. Amino acid sequence: CASSQDWNRGTYEQYF. This chain joins TRBV14 and TRBJ2-7; 7 bases match TRBD1. The CDR3 has 16 residues. Per the germline V gene, CDR1 is SGHDN and CDR2 is FVKESK. V was pared by 0 bases and J by 2 bases, with 7 bases of the junction left unmatched.

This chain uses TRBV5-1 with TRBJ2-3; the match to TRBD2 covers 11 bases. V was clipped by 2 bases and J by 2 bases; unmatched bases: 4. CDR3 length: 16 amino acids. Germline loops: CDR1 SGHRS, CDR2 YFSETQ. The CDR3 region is CASSFRLAGPTDTQYF. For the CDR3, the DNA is TGCGCCAGCAGCTTTCGACTAGCGGGACCCACAGATACGCAGTATTTT.

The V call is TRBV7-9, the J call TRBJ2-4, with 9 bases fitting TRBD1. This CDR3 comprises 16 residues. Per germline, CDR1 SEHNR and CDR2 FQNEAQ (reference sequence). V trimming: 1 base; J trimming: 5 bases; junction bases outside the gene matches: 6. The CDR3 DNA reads TGTGCCAGCAGCTTAGGGGGGACAGGGTTCCAAAACATTCAGTACTTC. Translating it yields CASSLGGTGFQNIQYF.

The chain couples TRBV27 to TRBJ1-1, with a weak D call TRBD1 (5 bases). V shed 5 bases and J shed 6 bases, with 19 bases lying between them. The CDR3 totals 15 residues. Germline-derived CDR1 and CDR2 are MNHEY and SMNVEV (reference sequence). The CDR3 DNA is TGTGCCAGCAGTCCCACGAGAGGGACTGGCGCTGAAGCTTTCTTT. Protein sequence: CASSPTRGTGAEAFF.

CDR3 sequence: CASSLHTGGAGNTIYF. The CDR3 DNA sequence: TGTGCCAGCAGTTTACATACAGGGGGCGCCGGGAACACCATATATTTT. The rearrangement joins TRBV28 to TRBJ1-3, with 9 positions matching TRBD1. With V trimmed by 2 bases and J by 7 bases, 9 bases remained unmatched. From germline, CDR1 is MDHEN and CDR2 SYDVKM. This CDR3 is 16 amino acids long. The full variable domain, rest sourced from reference TRBV28 and TRBJ1-3, is DVKVTQSSRYLVKRTGEKVFLECVQDMDHENMFWYRQDPGLGLRLIYFSYDVKMKEKGDIPEGYSVSREKKERFSLILESASTNQTSMYLCASSLHTGGAGNTIYFGEGSWLTVV.

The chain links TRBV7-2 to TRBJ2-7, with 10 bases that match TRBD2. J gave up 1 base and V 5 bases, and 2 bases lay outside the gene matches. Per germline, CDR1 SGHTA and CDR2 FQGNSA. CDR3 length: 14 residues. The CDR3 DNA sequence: TGTGCCAGCAGCGCTAGCGGGAGATCCTACGAGCAGTACTTC. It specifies CASSASGRSYEQYF.

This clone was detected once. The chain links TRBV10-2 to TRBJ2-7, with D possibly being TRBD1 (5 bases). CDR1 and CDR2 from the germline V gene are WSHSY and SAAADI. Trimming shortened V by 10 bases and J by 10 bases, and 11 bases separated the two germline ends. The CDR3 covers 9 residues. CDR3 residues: CATPGFQYF. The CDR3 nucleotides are TGCGCCACCCCAGGGTTCCAGTACTTC.

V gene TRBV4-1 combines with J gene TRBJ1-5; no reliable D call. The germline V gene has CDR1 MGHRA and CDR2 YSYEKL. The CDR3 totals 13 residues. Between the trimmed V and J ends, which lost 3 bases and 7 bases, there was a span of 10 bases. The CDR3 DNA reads TGCGCCAGCAGCCAGAGGGTCGAGCAGCCCCAGCATTTT. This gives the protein CASSQRVEQPQHF.